This T cell receptor (beta chain) is from a study of low-dose radiotherapy and immunotherapy resistance in tumors. Covering alpha and beta chains, TRAV- and TRBV-specific primers were used for the first-strand cDNA. TCRs were amplified for about 18 PCR cycles with a constant-region primer and V-primer adapter. Researchers amplified the isolated mRNA using in vitro transcription. TCRdb re-derived calls from the reads in MiXCR, one entry per CDR3 protein. The sample has 65,000 to 90,000 distinct CDR3 sequences, around 18% seen once; the top ten hold about 5.5%. CDR3 length: 14 residues. V was trimmed by 0 bases and J by 5 bases, leaving 13 bases between them. Germline V lookup: CDR1 GTSNPN, CDR2 SVGIG (reference sequence). Described time point: before trial treatment. Donors, who were enrolled in a single-arm phase I dose-escalation trial, received nivolumab, ipilimumab, aspirin, low-dose cyclophosphamide and low-dose radiotherapy. Advanced solid tumors lacking tumor-infiltrating lymphocytes characterized eligible patients.

V is TRBV30 and J is TRBJ2-5; D remains ambiguous. The receptor comes from a male donor with prostate cancer. The source was PBMCs, collected before treatment. In DNA, the CDR3 is TGTGCCTGGAGTGTGTCCCAGACCAGGGAGACCCAGTACTTC. Translated: CAWSVSQTRETQYF.